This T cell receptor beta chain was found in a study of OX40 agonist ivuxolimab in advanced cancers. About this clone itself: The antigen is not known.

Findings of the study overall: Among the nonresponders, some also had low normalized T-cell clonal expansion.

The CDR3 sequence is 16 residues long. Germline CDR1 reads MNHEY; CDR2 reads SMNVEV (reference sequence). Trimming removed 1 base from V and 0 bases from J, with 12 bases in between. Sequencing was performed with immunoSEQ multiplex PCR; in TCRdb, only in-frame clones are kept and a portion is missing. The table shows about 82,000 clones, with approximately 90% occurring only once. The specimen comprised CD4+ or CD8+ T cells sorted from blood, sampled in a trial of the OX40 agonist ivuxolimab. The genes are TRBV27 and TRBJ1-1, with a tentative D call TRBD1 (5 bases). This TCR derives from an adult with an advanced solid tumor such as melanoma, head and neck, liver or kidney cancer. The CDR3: CASSLWGVGMNTEAFF. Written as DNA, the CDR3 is TGTGCCAGCAGTTTATGGGGCGTTGGAATGAACACTGAAGCTTTCTTT.